Each of the 26 T cell receptor beta chains below was sequenced from the same sample in a study of tumor-infiltrating lymphocytes in primary liver carcinoma (dated by TCRdb to about 2017). The instrument given in TCRdb is Illumina HiSeq 2500. TCRbeta-specific cDNA was reverse-transcribed from about 0.45 ug total RNA using a constant-region primer and ProtoScript II reverse transcriptase. The TCRbeta libraries were prepared through three rounds of nested multiplex PCR following a slightly modified ARM-PCR procedure. Multiplex TRBV1-TRBV30 forward primers and a Cbeta reverse primer were used in the first two PCR rounds, each of which was run for about 10 cycles. The public reads were reanalyzed by TCRdb: fastp trimming at Q25, MiXCR alignment, in-frame beta chains only. Each entry merges the rows of one CDR3 protein and shows their most common DNA and genes. The sample table records approximately 310,000 distinct CDR3 sequences; approximately 65% of these occur just once. Jointly, the top ten make up 9% to 10% of the sample.

RNA from unsorted whole blood was extracted with TRIzol reagent, and germline DNA was obtained with the DNeasy Blood & Tissue kit. Sequences were obtained from peripheral blood. These receptors came from a man aged 35 to 55 with primary liver carcinoma and hepatitis B virus infection.

A remark on this clonotype: This may stem from a read error, because a much larger clone lies one nucleotide away. The genes are TRBV29-1 and TRBJ2-1; TRBD2 matches at 11 bases. The CDR3 has 15 amino acids. V gave up 5 bases and J gave up 5 bases; unmatched junction bases: 8. Germline CDR1 and CDR2: SQVTM and ANQGSEA. The CDR3 DNA sequence: TGCAGCGTTCGCTCTAGCGGGAGGCTCCACAATGAGCAGTTCTTC. As protein: CSVRSSGRLHNEQFF.

Concerning this clonotype: A read error may explain this, as a much larger clone is one base away. The chain is built from TRBV4-2 and TRBJ2-7; D remains unclear. CDR1 LGHNA and CDR2 YNFKEQ come from the germline V gene. The CDR3 runs 12 residues. V lost 1 base and J lost 6, with 7 bases in between. The CDR3 nucleotides are TGTGCCAGCAGCCAAGCTGAGTTCGAGCAGTACTTC. Amino acid sequence: CASSQAEFEQYF.

With regard to this clonotype: Given a much more abundant clone one base away, this may be a read error. V is TRBV29-1 and J is TRBJ2-3; D could derive from TRBD1 or TRBD2 (5 bases each). Germline V CDR1 and CDR2: SQVTM, ANQGSEA. This CDR3 comprises 14 residues. V lost 7 bases to trimming and J lost 1 base, with 15 bases between them. Written as DNA, the CDR3 is TGCAGCGCTCGGGACCGTACTGGCACAGATACGCAGTATTTT. Its translation is CSARDRTGTDTQYF.

A note on this clonotype: This clone may be a read error of a much larger clone one base away. The V and J genes are TRBV6-1 and TRBJ1-1; D call uncertain. From germline, CDR1 is MNHNS and CDR2 SASEGT. There are 17 residues in the CDR3. CDR3 residues: CASSERSPGPMNTEAYF. In DNA, the CDR3 is TGTGCCAGCAGTGAACGTTCCCCGGGTCCAATGAACACTGAAGCTTACTTT.

This clonotype was counted many times. The chain couples TRBV6-1 to TRBJ1-2; no definite D call. The CDR3 spans 13 residues. Germline CDR1 reads MNHNS; CDR2 reads SASEGT. The V gene lost 3 bases and the J gene lost 8 bases, with 13 bases spanning the gap. CDR3 bases: TGTGCCAGCAGTGACCATATCTTCGGGGGCTACACCTTC. Its protein is CASSDHIFGGYTF.

With regard to this clonotype: A much larger clone lies a single base off, so this may be a read error. In this CDR3 the conserved last residue, phenylalanine or tryptophan, is missing, so a read error is likely. The chain has TRBV4-2 and TRBJ1-2; maybe TRBD1 (5 bases). The CDR3 totals 14 residues. From germline, CDR1 is LGHNA and CDR2 YNFKEQ. V lost 4 bases and J lost 6, with 15 bases in between. CDR3 bases: TGTGCCAGCAGCCCGGGACTGGGGGATGATGGCTACACCGTC. Translating gives CASSPGLGDDGYTV.

As to this clonotype: The junction departs from germline at one end; a sequencing error may be responsible. The genes are TRBV4-3 and TRBJ2-3; D is possibly TRBD1 or TRBD2 (5 bases each). Germline CDR1 is LGHNA and CDR2 is YSLEER. The length of the CDR3 is 15 residues. This CDR3 reads CASSQAGTPTDTQCF. The CDR3 DNA is TGCGCCAGCAGCCAAGCCGGGACCCCCACAGATACGCAGTGTTTT.

The CDR3 here is CATSRTGRGGELFF. CDR3 DNA: TGTGCCACCAGCAGGACAGGGCGGGGCGGGGAGCTGTTTTTT. The gene calls are TRBV15 and TRBJ2-2; possible D gene TRBD1, 7 bases. Germline V gene data show CDR1 as LNHNV and CDR2 as YYDKDF (reference sequence). Trimming took off 3 bases at V and 7 bases at J, with 12 bases between the two ends. The CDR3 is made up of 14 amino acids.

In this sample, this clonotype turned up a few times. One junction end does not reproduce the germline sequence, and a read error may be involved. This chain joins TRBV11-2 and TRBJ2-2, with D unclear. This CDR3 comprises 14 residues. Germline V CDR1 and CDR2: SGHAT, FQNNGV. The CDR3 DNA reads as TGTACCAGCAGCTTGAGCCAGTACACCGGGGAGCTGTTTTTT. Translation: CTSSLSQYTGELFF.

Of note for this clonotype: The junction departs from germline at one end; a sequencing error may be responsible. The chain couples TRBV6-2 or TRBV6-3 to TRBJ2-1; 8 bases match TRBD2. The CDR3 spans 16 residues. CDR1 is MNHEY, CDR2 SVGEGT, per germline. CDR3 residues: CVSRRLISGGANEQFF. In DNA, the CDR3 is TGTGTCAGCAGGCGTCTAATATCGGGAGGGGCCAATGAGCAGTTCTTC.

Comments on this clonotype: The conserved phenylalanine or tryptophan normally closing the CDR3 is absent here, so this likely arose from a read error. V is TRBV11-1 and J is TRBJ2-3, with 14 bases that match TRBD2. This CDR3 region has 16 residues. Germline values: CDR1 SGHAT, CDR2 FQDESV (reference sequence). The trim removed 5 bases at V and 6 bases at J, leaving 7 bases unmatched. CDR3 nucleotides: TGTGCCAGCAGCCTGGGACTAGCGGGAGTCAGTGATACGCAGTATTCT. Translation gives CASSLGLAGVSDTQYS.

The CDR3 DNA follows: TGTGCCAGCGGCCCATACAGGGCCCGCTCCTACGAGCAGTACTTC. Translating it yields CASGPYRARSYEQYF. The gene calls are TRBV13 and TRBJ2-7; D may be TRBD1 (6 bases). The V gene lost 8 bases and the J gene lost 0 bases, with 17 bases spanning the gap. This CDR3 is 15 amino acids long. Germline-derived CDR1 and CDR2 are PRHDT and FYEKMQ (reference sequence).

The V call is TRBV21-1, the J call TRBJ2-3; the table's TRBD2 call for D was not verified on the DNA. TRBV21-1 is deemed a pseudogene. The CDR3 has 17 amino acids. The CDR3 nucleotides are TGTGCCAGCAACAAAGGACGCCTAGCGAGGCCCACAGATACGCAGTATTTT. This encodes CASNKGRLARPTDTQYF.

Comment on this clonotype: At one end the junction does not follow the germline gene, possibly because of a read error. The chain has TRBV4-1 and TRBJ2-4, with 8 bases aligning to TRBD2. Germline lookup yields CDR1 MGHRA and CDR2 YSYEKL. The CDR3 loop spans 16 amino acids. CDR3: CACSPRDAGGDSIQYF. The DNA for the CDR3 is TGTGCCTGCAGCCCCCGGGACGCCGGGGGGGATAGCATTCAGTACTTC.

Remarks on this clonotype: Given a much more abundant clone one base away, this may be a read error. This rearrangement joins TRBV4-2 to TRBJ2-7; a possible D gene is TRBD2 (6 bases). Germline V gene sequence: CDR1 LGHNA, CDR2 YNFKEQ. The CDR3 loop spans 15 amino acids. CDR3 sequence: CANSQENSGNYEQYF. CDR3 DNA sequence: TGTGCCAACAGCCAAGAGAATAGCGGAAACTACGAGCAGTACTTC.

This clonotype was seen at least ten times. The J gene is TRBJ2-1, the V gene TRBV28; possibly TRBD2 for D (6 bases). With 6 bases removed from V and 0 bases from J, the gap between germline ends came to 9 bases. The CDR3 has 14 amino acids. In germline, CDR1 is MDHEN, CDR2 SYDVKM. The CDR3 DNA is TGTGCCAGCAGCCTAGCGTCCTCCTACAATGAGCAGTTCTTC. Protein: CASSLASSYNEQFF.

As concerns this clonotype: Germline and junction disagree at one end, which may indicate a read error. The chain recombines TRBV14 with TRBJ2-2; possible D gene TRBD1, 6 bases. Germline-derived CDR1 and CDR2 are SGHDN and FVKESK. The CDR3 is 15 residues long. In DNA, the CDR3 is TGTGCCAGTAACCAAGATACAGGGAACACTGGGGAGCTGTTTTTT. Its translation is CASNQDTGNTGELFF.

This clonotype was counted ten times or more. This chain joins TRBV10-3 and TRBJ2-3; D is possibly TRBD2 (6 bases). Germline V gene lookup returns CDR1 ENHRY and CDR2 SYGVKD. Trimming pared 5 bases from V and 5 bases from J, leaving 8 bases between. The CDR3 has 12 residues. CDR3 loop: CAISRAGDTQYF. CDR3 coding DNA: TGTGCCATCAGTCGAGCGGGAGATACGCAGTATTTT.

Comment on this clonotype: This sequence may be a read error, since a much larger clone differs from it by one base. The V gene is TRBV6-1, the J gene TRBJ1-5; no firm D call. The CDR3 sequence is 17 residues long. CDR1 and CDR2 from the germline V gene are MNHNS and SASEGT. The germline V and J ends were trimmed by 5 bases and 2 bases, with 19 bases remaining between them. The CDR3: CASSINSGSRCNQPQHF. In DNA form, the CDR3 reads TGTGCCAGCAGTATCAATTCGGGGTCGCGATGCAATCAGCCCCAGCATTTT.

About this clonotype itself: Sequence at one end of the junction differs from germline and may be a read error. The chain employs TRBV4-3 and TRBJ1-4, with 10 bases identical to TRBD1. The CDR3 has 14 amino acids. Looked up from germline, CDR1 is LGHNA and CDR2 is YSLEER. The CDR3 DNA reads as TGCGCCAGCAACCGCGGACAGGGGGGAGAAAAAATGTTTTTT. The encoded protein is CASNRGQGGEKMFF.

This clonotype came up once. One end of the junction fails to match germline, which may point to a read error. The chain's CDR3 is CASSLAYRTSGRAIGTRYF. DNA of the CDR3: TGTGCCAGCAGCTTAGCTTATAGGACTAGCGGGAGGGCCATAGGTACGCGGTATTTT. The rearrangement uses TRBV7-8 and TRBJ2-3, with 15 bases matching TRBD2. CDR3 length: 19 amino acids. Germline V gene sequence: CDR1 SGHVS, CDR2 FQNEAQ.

In its sample, this clonotype was seen a few times. Possible read error: a much larger clone is one base away. The chain recombines TRBV12-3 or TRBV12-4 with TRBJ2-5; D not resolved. V was pared by 5 bases and J by 1 base, with 8 bases between. CDR3 size: 13 residues. The CDR3 nucleotides read TGTGCCAGCAGTACAAAATCCCAAGAGACCCAGTACTTC. Amino acid sequence: CASSTKSQETQYF.

Regarding this clonotype: A read error is possible here, since a much larger clone lies one base away. The chain couples TRBV4-1 to TRBJ1-5; possibly TRBD1 for D (5 bases). Germline V lookup: CDR1 MGHRA, CDR2 YSYEKL. V was shortened by 3 bases and J by 7 bases, with 16 bases between the two germline ends. The CDR3 sequence is 15 residues long. The CDR3 sequence is CASSHDGTGQQPQHF. CDR3 sequence (DNA): TGCGCCAGCAGCCATGATGGTACGGGGCAACAGCCCCAGCATTTT.

This clonotype was recorded a few times. J is TRBJ2-5 and V is TRBV2, with 9 bases identical to TRBD2. In germline, CDR1 is SNHLY, CDR2 FYNNEI. V lost 8 bases, J lost 5 bases, and 3 bases stayed unmatched. The CDR3 loop spans 12 amino acids. The CDR3 DNA follows: TGTGCCAGCGGAACTAGCGGGGAGACCCAGTACTTC. Protein: CASGTSGETQYF.

V gene TRBV20-1 combines with J gene TRBJ2-5; D may be TRBD2 (6 bases). The V gene lost 0 bases and the J gene lost 4 bases, with 12 bases spanning the gap. Looked up from germline, CDR1 is DFQATT and CDR2 is SNEGSKA (reference sequence). CDR3 length: 14 residues. The CDR3 spells CSARDRGAGETQYF. In DNA, the CDR3 is TGCAGTGCTAGAGATCGCGGGGCCGGAGAGACCCAGTACTTC.

The chain carries TRBV10-3 and TRBJ1-4; D unclear. CDR1 is ENHRY, CDR2 SYGVKD, per germline. This CDR3 has 16 amino acids. Trimming removed 6 bases at V and 3 bases at J, with 17 bases between. The CDR3 DNA is TGTGCCATCAGATCGTCCGGGTCCCGCTCTAATGAAAAACTGTTTTTT. Amino acids: CAIRSSGSRSNEKLFF.